A selection of T cell receptor beta chains follows, all from one sample in a study of pediatric ulcerative colitis. Produced via immunoSEQ multiplex PCR; TCRdb's table is partial and in-frame only. Among fewer than 30,000 clones, 55% to 75% were seen once, and the ten largest hold 7.5% to 9%. Sequencing was carried out using gut tissue. Receptor source: a boy under 18 with severe ulcerative colitis. Each CDR3 is given with its conserved first and last residue. Fields, in order: V gene, J gene, clone size, D gene, CDR3 DNA, CDR3 protein. A D gene is named only where the DNA matches it firmly. Size values are once, few and many counts, or a class for expanded clones, and some rows have none.

v_call: TRBV7-2
j_call: TRBJ1-1
clone_size: NA
d_call: NA
cdr3_nt: TGTGCCAGCAGCTTAAACCCGCCGTGGGGCACTGAAGCTTTCTTT
cdr3_aa: CASSLNPPWGTEAFF

v_call: TRBV6-6
j_call: TRBJ2-7
clone_size: once
d_call: NA
cdr3_nt: TGTGCCAGCAAAGGGACGGCAGACTACGAGCAGTACTTC
cdr3_aa: CASKGTADYEQYF

v_call: TRBV7-2
j_call: TRBJ2-2
clone_size: few
d_call: NA
cdr3_nt: TGTGCCAGCAGCTCCACCGCCCCGGGGGAGCTGTTTTTT
cdr3_aa: CASSSTAPGELFF

v_call: TRBV7-6
j_call: TRBJ2-5
clone_size: NA
d_call: NA
cdr3_nt: TGTGCCAGCAGTACTAATAAGCAGAAGACCCAGTACTTC
cdr3_aa: CASSTNKQKTQYF

v_call: TRBV18
j_call: TRBJ2-3
clone_size: NA
d_call: TRBD2
cdr3_nt: TGTGCCAGCTCACCACAACTAGCGGGAGTCGGGGCAGATACGCAGTATTTT
cdr3_aa: CASSPQLAGVGADTQYF

v_call: TRBV11-3
j_call: TRBJ1-5
clone_size: NA
d_call: NA
cdr3_nt: TGTGCCAGCAGCTTAGAAAACTATAGCAATCAGCCCCAGCATTTT
cdr3_aa: CASSLENYSNQPQHF

v_call: TRBV27
j_call: TRBJ2-2
clone_size: NA
d_call: NA
cdr3_nt: TGTGCCAGCAGTTCGGACCCATGGGCCGGGTACTACGGGGAGCTGTTTTTT
cdr3_aa: CASSSDPWAGYYGELFF

v_call: TRBV5-1
j_call: TRBJ2-1
clone_size: NA
d_call: TRBD1
cdr3_nt: TGCGCCAGCAGCTTGACTGGACAGGCCACTTACAATGAGCAGTTCTTC
cdr3_aa: CASSLTGQATYNEQFF

v_call: TRBV7-2
j_call: TRBJ2-5
clone_size: NA
d_call: TRBD2
cdr3_nt: TGTGCCAGCAGCCGCATAGCGGGAAAAGAGACCCAGTACTTC
cdr3_aa: CASSRIAGKETQYF

v_call: TRBV11-3
j_call: TRBJ2-3
clone_size: NA
d_call: TRBD2
cdr3_nt: TGTGCCAGCAGCTTAGGATTGAGCGGGAGCAGGCTAGGCACAGATACGCAGTATTTT
cdr3_aa: CASSLGLSGSRLGTDTQYF

v_call: TRBV6-5
j_call: TRBJ1-5
clone_size: few
d_call: NA
cdr3_nt: TGTGCCAGCAGGCACGACGATAGCAATCAGCCCCAGCATTTT
cdr3_aa: CASRHDDSNQPQHF

v_call: TRBV5-1
j_call: TRBJ2-5
clone_size: NA
d_call: NA
cdr3_nt: TGCGCCAGCAGCTTGGAAGTCGGGGGGCGGGAGACCCAGTACTTC
cdr3_aa: CASSLEVGGRETQYF

v_call: TRBV18
j_call: TRBJ2-2
clone_size: few
d_call: NA
cdr3_nt: TGTGCCAGCTCACCTGACTATTCCTCTACCACCGGGGAGCTGTTTTTT
cdr3_aa: CASSPDYSSTTGELFF

v_call: TRBV6-6
j_call: TRBJ2-1
clone_size: once
d_call: NA
cdr3_nt: TGTGCCAGCAGTTATACGGGCGTGAGCTCCTACAATGAGCAGTTCTTC
cdr3_aa: CASSYTGVSSYNEQFF

v_call: TRBV29-1
j_call: TRBJ2-5
clone_size: NA
d_call: NA
cdr3_nt: TGCAGCGTGCAAATAAAAGCAGAGACCCAGTACTTC
cdr3_aa: CSVQIKAETQYF

v_call: TRBV27
j_call: TRBJ2-7
clone_size: few
d_call: TRBD1
cdr3_nt: TGTGCCAGCAGTTTTGGGACAGGTTGGAACGAGCAGTACTTC
cdr3_aa: CASSFGTGWNEQYF

v_call: TRBV6-1
j_call: TRBJ2-3
clone_size: NA
d_call: TRBD2
cdr3_nt: TGTGCCAGCCGTGCGGCTAGCGGGACCTTAGGGGATACGCAGTATTTT
cdr3_aa: CASRAASGTLGDTQYF